This TCR beta chain was found in a study of T-cell memory formation after mild COVID-19 (dated by TCRdb to the early 2020s). Study-level background: Most TCR sequence clusters were specific to one of the two donors. T-cell clones expanding and contracting after mild COVID-19 in two donors were tracked by longitudinal TCRalpha and TCRbeta repertoire sequencing. The cohort comprised two young, previously healthy adult volunteers, one female and one male. The full study reports these points: Some responding clones were detected in pre-infection memory, suggesting pre-existing cross-reactive memory T cells joined the SARS-CoV-2 response. SARS-CoV-2 specificity of the second-wave clones peaking on day 37 was not confirmed. Contracting CD4+ clones were found mainly in CM and EM memory subsets, while CD8+ clones were enriched in EMRA. Only a couple of mild cases were covered by the study, and larger cohorts that include severe cases with pre-infection samples were considered necessary. Clones that contracted from day 15 to 85 showed balanced CD4/CD8 phenotypes, whereas a second wave of clones that expanded from day 15 to 37 leaned towards CD4+.

The sequencer listed for this sample is Illumina NovaSeq 6000. cDNA libraries for TCRalpha and TCRbeta were prepared by 5'RACE using constant-segment primers, with sample barcodes and unique molecular identifiers added. RNA was extracted from every sample with Trizol reagent. Library amplification was performed in two PCR steps, and a second sample barcode and Illumina TruSeq adapters were introduced in the second step. Libraries were sequenced on an Illumina NovaSeq with 2 x 150 bp paired-end reads. The paper's processing steps were these. With migec v1.2.7, reads were demultiplexed and then collapsed into UMI-guided consensus sequences. Using mixcr v2.1.11, the UMI consensuses were aligned to TRA and TRB V and J templates and assembled into clonotypes. Clonotypes were classified as expanded or contracted when called significant by both edgeR and NoisET, with noise models trained on biological replicates. edgeR calls used a false discovery rate-adjusted p below 0.01 and a log2 fold-change threshold of 1. PCA with hierarchical clustering of max-normalized trajectories of the 1000 most abundant clonotypes was used as exploratory dynamics analysis. Separately sequenced CD4+ and CD8+ repertoires were used to assign a CD4 or CD8 phenotype to each responding clone. The public reads were reprocessed in TCRdb via fastp at Q25 and MiXCR, keeping in-frame beta chains. Rows with a matching CDR3 protein are joined into one entry that keeps the most common DNA and genes. Clone size and V and J calls follow TCRdb, not the original study. The sample table contains 250,000 to 350,000 distinct CDR3 sequences; only one count was recorded for roughly 21% of them. The ten largest clones take up 21% of the sample.

The germline V gene yields LGHNA for CDR1 and YSLEER for CDR2. Trimmed from V: 1 base; trimmed from J: 5 bases; junction bases lacking a gene match: 10. The CDR3, from cysteine to phenylalanine, totals 18 residues. Left in the record is the CDR3 DNA by itself, 54 bases read in frame from the first base. Ficoll-Paque density gradient centrifugation was the method used to isolate PBMCs. This clonotype was counted a few times. The antigen it binds to is not known. No clone much larger than this one lies a single base away; base qualities are absent. The chain links TRBV4-3 with TRBJ2-1; TRBD2 agrees with 11 junctional bases. The sequencing input was PBMCs or a T cell subset sorted from them (not recorded which). This sequence originates from a man aged 18 to 29 who had mild COVID-19 (a few samples of this study predate the infection). The sample titles of this study are shuffled in the database, so cell type and time point are left out; the donor was told from shared clones. The nucleotide sequence is given as TGCGCCAGCAGCCAAGTGGCTAGCGGGGGGCTTCTAAACAATGAGCAGTTCTTC. This yields the protein CASSQVASGGLLNNEQFF.